This TCR beta chain was recovered during a study of Ad26.COV2.S vaccination and SARS-CoV-2 variants. Background on the study: Participants got Ad26.COV2.S intramuscularly, once or twice 56 days apart.

The assay was immunoSEQ multiplex PCR, and TCRdb's table has in-frame clones only and misses some. The data contain roughly 350,000 clones, roughly 84% of them singletons. As to treatment: about 20 received Ad26.COV2.S at low or high dose, single or two shots; 5 received placebo; per-sample allocation not given. Vaccine and placebo recipients were sampled on day 63 after the first injection. Specimen: peripheral blood, collected in a trial of Ad26.COV2.S vaccine versus placebo. The clonotype originates from a person between 18 and 60 years old who received the Ad26.COV2.S COVID-19 vaccine or a placebo.

The CDR3 DNA reads TGTGCCAGCAGAACTAACACAGGCTTATACACTGAAGCTTTCTTT. It yields the protein CASRTNTGLYTEAFF. J is TRBJ1-1 and V is TRBV6-5; weak D call: TRBD1 (5 bases). V lost 6 bases, J lost 3 bases, and 17 bases lay in between. This CDR3 has 15 residues. In germline, CDR1 is MNHEY, CDR2 SVGAGI.